Sequencing of this T cell receptor (beta chain) was carried out in a study of CD8+ T cells in alopecia areata. Once RNA had been extracted, it was reverse transcribed into cDNA to act as the sequencing template. Produced via immunoSEQ multiplex PCR; TCRdb's table is partial and in-frame only. Here the sample spans roughly 97,000 clones, roughly two fifths being singletons. Source material: CD4+ T cells sorted from blood. The TCR was taken from a human donor with alopecia areata.

The CDR3 here is CASARTSGRPLSDTQYF. The DNA for the CDR3 is TGTGCCAGCGCTCGGACTAGCGGGAGACCCCTATCAGATACGCAGTATTTT. The gene calls are TRBV28 and TRBJ2-3, with TRBD2 matching 13 bases. The germline gives CDR1 MDHEN, CDR2 SYDVKM. The J segment lost 4 bases and the V segment lost 8 bases, leaving 12 bases of the junction unmatched. The CDR3 is made up of 17 amino acids.